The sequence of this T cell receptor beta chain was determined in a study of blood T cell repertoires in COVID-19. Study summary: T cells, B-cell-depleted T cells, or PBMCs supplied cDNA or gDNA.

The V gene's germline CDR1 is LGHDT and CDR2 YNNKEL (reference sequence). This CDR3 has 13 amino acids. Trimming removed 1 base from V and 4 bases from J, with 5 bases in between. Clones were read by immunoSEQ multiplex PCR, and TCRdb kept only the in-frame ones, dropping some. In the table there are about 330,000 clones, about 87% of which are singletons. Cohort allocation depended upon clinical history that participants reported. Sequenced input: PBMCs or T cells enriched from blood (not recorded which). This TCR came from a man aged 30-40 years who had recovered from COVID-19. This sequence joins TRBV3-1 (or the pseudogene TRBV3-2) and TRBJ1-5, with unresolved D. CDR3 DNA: TGTGCCAGCAGCCAAGGGCGGAATCAGCCCCAGCATTTT. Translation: CASSQGRNQPQHF.